These 27 T cell receptor beta chains share one sample of origin, sequenced in a study of chemoradiotherapy in HPV16-positive cancers. Measured with immunoSEQ multiplex PCR; TCRdb has only the in-frame clones, and not every one. The sample lists approximately 12,000 clones; around 72% were seen once. This specimen was collected from a patient who underwent chemoradiotherapy. The receptors originated from a human donor with HPV-associated anogenital cancer.

This clone was detected a few times. Written as DNA, the CDR3 is TGTGCCAGCAGTGAACACGGGGTAGCGGGAGCGCGGGAGCAGTACTTC. Translating gives CASSEHGVAGAREQYF. This sequence joins TRBV6-1 and TRBJ2-7, with 9 bases aligning to TRBD2. V was clipped by 2 bases and J by 7 bases; unmatched bases: 12. The CDR3 covers 16 residues. The germline CDR1 and CDR2 sequences are MNHNS and SASEGT.

This chain uses TRBV5-1 with TRBJ2-5, with D possibly being TRBD1 (5 bases). The CDR3 is made up of 13 amino acids. The germline CDR1 and CDR2 sequences are SGHRS and YFSETQ. Between the trimmed V and J ends, which lost 2 bases and 5 bases, there was a span of 10 bases. For the CDR3, the DNA is TGCGCCAGCAGCTTCTCAGGGTCGGAGACCCAGTACTTC. Its protein is CASSFSGSETQYF.

This clone occurred a few times. CDR3 DNA sequence: TGTGCCAGCAGTGGACAGGGCGGGAGAGGGGAAAAACTGTTTTTT. Its translation is CASSGQGGRGEKLFF. The chain couples TRBV2 to TRBJ1-4, with 7 bases identical to TRBD1. V lost 4 bases and J lost 8; bases outside the gene matches: 10. Germline assignment: CDR1 SNHLY and CDR2 FYNNEI. CDR3 length: 15 residues. The full variable domain, rest sourced from reference TRBV2 and TRBJ1-4, is EPEVTQTPSHQVTQMGQEVILRCVPISNHLYFYWYRQILGQKVEFLVSFYNNEISEKSEIFDDQFSVERPDGSNFTLKIRSTKLEDSAMYFCASSGQGGRGEKLFFGSGTQLSVL.

The chain carries TRBV28 and TRBJ2-3, with TRBD2 matching over 16 bases. This CDR3 spans 16 amino acids. V trimming: 5 bases; J trimming: 6 bases; junction bases outside the gene matches: 5. CDR1 is MDHEN and CDR2 is SYDVKM in the germline V gene. The CDR3 DNA is TGTGCCAGCAGTCCAGGGACTAGCGGGAGGGGGGATACGCAGTATTTT. It encodes CASSPGTSGRGDTQYF. Filled out from reference TRBV28 and TRBJ2-3, the complete variable domain reads DVKVTQSSRYLVKRTGEKVFLECVQDMDHENMFWYRQDPGLGLRLIYFSYDVKMKEKGDIPEGYSVSREKKERFSLILESASTNQTSMYLCASSPGTSGRGDTQYFGPGTRLTVL.

This clone was counted between two and nine times. The chain joins TRBV7-9 to TRBJ2-2; 8 nucleotides line up with TRBD2. The CDR3 length is 16 residues. J gave up 2 bases and V 4 bases, and 6 bases lay outside the gene matches. Germline V gene data show CDR1 as SEHNR and CDR2 as FQNEAQ (reference sequence). CDR3 protein: CASSWSGSENTGELFF. As DNA, the CDR3 is TGTGCCAGCAGCTGGAGCGGGAGTGAAAACACCGGGGAGCTGTTTTTT.

This chain links TRBV30 with TRBJ2-3; D is undetermined. Germline V gene data show CDR1 as GTSNPN and CDR2 as SVGIG (reference sequence). Trimming stripped 2 bases from V and 14 bases from J, with 17 bases between. The CDR3 extends over 12 amino acids. The CDR3 nucleotides are TGTGCCTGGAGTTCCGTCGGCACCCGTGGGTATTTT. It yields the protein CAWSSVGTRGYF. Variable domain in full (rest from reference TRBV30 and TRBJ2-3): SQTIHQWPATLVQPVGSPLSLECTVEGTSNPNLYWYRQAAGRGLQLLFYSVGIGQISSEVPQNLSASRPQDRQFILSSKKLLLSDSGFYLCAWSSVGTRGYFGPGTRLTVL.

The chain couples TRBV28 to TRBJ2-3; TRBD1 agrees at 8 bases. V gave up 7 bases and J gave up 6 bases; unmatched junction bases: 9. The CDR3 has 14 amino acids. CDR1 is MDHEN and CDR2 is SYDVKM in the germline V gene. For the CDR3, the DNA is TGTGCCAGCACCGCAGGGGGCGCCTGGGATACGCAGTATTTT. Translated, it gives CASTAGGAWDTQYF. Looking up the rest from reference TRBV28 and TRBJ2-3 gives the full variable domain: DVKVTQSSRYLVKRTGEKVFLECVQDMDHENMFWYRQDPGLGLRLIYFSYDVKMKEKGDIPEGYSVSREKKERFSLILESASTNQTSMYLCASTAGGAWDTQYFGPGTRLTVL.

The chain joins TRBV13 to TRBJ1-1; 8 bases agree with TRBD1. Germline V gene lookup returns CDR1 PRHDT and CDR2 FYEKMQ (reference sequence). The CDR3 is 14 residues long. V shed 5 bases and J 2 bases; nucleotides not matched to a gene: 4. The CDR3 DNA is TGTGCCAGCAGCCGTGGACAGGGAAACACTGAAGCTTTCTTT. This sequence encodes CASSRGQGNTEAFF.

V and J are TRBV5-6 and TRBJ2-5; 9 positions match TRBD1. With V trimmed by 3 bases and J by 1 base, 1 base remained unmatched. Looked up from germline, CDR1 is SGHDT and CDR2 is YYEEEE. CDR3 length: 14 residues. The DNA for the CDR3 is TGTGCCAGCAGCTGGGACAGGGCCCAAGAGACCCAGTACTTC. Its protein product is CASSWDRAQETQYF.

This clone is categorized as medium-sized. The chain employs TRBV6-1 and TRBJ2-2; D gene uncertain. CDR1 MNHNS and CDR2 SASEGT come from the germline V gene. This CDR3 is built from 14 residues. Trimming shortened V by 1 base and J by 8 bases, and 11 bases separated the two germline ends. CDR3 DNA sequence: TGTGCCAGCAGTGAAGACTACTCCATTGGGGAGCTGTTTTTT. Translating it yields CASSEDYSIGELFF.

This rearrangement joins TRBV5-6 to TRBJ2-3, with 9 bases that match TRBD1. The CDR3 sequence is 14 residues long. V shed 3 bases and J 3 bases; nucleotides not matched to a gene: 2. Germline values: CDR1 SGHDT, CDR2 YYEEEE. CDR3 region: CASSSDRGTDTQYF. In nucleotides, the CDR3 is TGTGCCAGCAGCTCGGACAGGGGAACAGATACGCAGTATTTT.

Remarks on this clone: The same CDR3 can be traced to other DNA sequences in this sample. The chain couples TRBV28 to TRBJ2-7; D is ambiguous. The V end lost 9 bases, the J end lost 4 bases, and 4 bases lay between the germline ends. Germline V lookup: CDR1 MDHEN, CDR2 SYDVKM. This CDR3 has 9 amino acids. CDR3 protein: CASGYEQYF. For the CDR3, the DNA is TGTGCCAGTGGATACGAGCAGTACTTC.

This chain uses TRBV7-8 with TRBJ2-1; possibly TRBD2 for D (6 bases). The CDR3 has 13 residues. V lost 4 bases to trimming and J lost 5 bases, with 9 bases between them. Germline assignment: CDR1 SGHVS and CDR2 FQNEAQ. CDR3 bases: TGTGCCAGCAGCTCCGGGAGACACAATGAGCAGTTCTTC. This encodes CASSSGRHNEQFF. Using reference TRBV7-8 and TRBJ2-1 for the parts outside the CDR3, the full variable domain is GAGVSQSPRYKVAKRGQDVALRCDPISGHVSLFWYQQALGQGPEFLTYFQNEAQLDKSGLPSDRFFAERPEGSVSTLKIQRTQQEDSAVYLCASSSGRHNEQFFGPGTRLTVL.

This clone appeared a few times. The V call is TRBV2, the J call TRBJ1-2; 7 positions agree with TRBD1. This CDR3 comprises 15 residues. Trimming cost V 6 bases and J 0 bases; bases outside gene matches: 7. CDR1 is SNHLY, CDR2 FYNNEI, per germline. The CDR3 bases are TGTGCCAGCAGGGAGGACAGGTCGGCTAACTATGGCTACACCTTC. The encoded protein is CASREDRSANYGYTF. The variable domain in full, completed from reference TRBV2 and TRBJ1-2, reads EPEVTQTPSHQVTQMGQEVILRCVPISNHLYFYWYRQILGQKVEFLVSFYNNEISEKSEIFDDQFSVERPDGSNFTLKIRSTKLEDSAMYFCASREDRSANYGYTFGSGTRLTVV.

The rearrangement joins TRBV4-1 to TRBJ2-1, with 11 nucleotides matching TRBD2. V gave up 0 bases and J gave up 3 bases; unmatched junction bases: 4. The CDR3 loop spans 17 amino acids. Germline V gives CDR1 MGHRA, CDR2 YSYEKL. CDR3 bases: TGCGCCAGCAGCCAAGATCGCGGGACTAGCGGCTACAATGAGCAGTTCTTC. This sequence encodes CASSQDRGTSGYNEQFF.

This chain connects TRBV5-4 to TRBJ2-2, with TRBD1 identical over 7 bases. The germline V gene encodes CDR1 SGHNT and CDR2 YYREEE (reference sequence). V lost 1 base and J lost 4; bases outside the gene matches: 4. The CDR3 is 15 residues long. The CDR3 DNA sequence: TGTGCCAGCAGCTTGATACAGGGGCGCACCGGGGAGCTGTTTTTT. As protein: CASSLIQGRTGELFF.

CDR3 residues: CASSFTEPVYEQYF. CDR3 bases: TGTGCCAGCAGTTTTACGGAGCCCGTCTACGAGCAGTACTTC. The chain joins TRBV28 to TRBJ2-7; D gene unclear. V was pared by 3 bases and J by 3 bases, with 12 bases between. The germline V gene has CDR1 MDHEN and CDR2 SYDVKM. The CDR3 contains 14 residues.

The chain combines TRBV5-4 with TRBJ1-1; possibly TRBD1 for D (6 bases). Looked up from germline, CDR1 is SGHNT and CDR2 is YYREEE (reference sequence). The V gene lost 2 bases and the J gene lost 4 bases, with 18 bases spanning the gap. The CDR3 runs to 16 residues. The CDR3 DNA is TGTGCCAGCAGCTTATCGGGGGGGCGCCTGGGCACTGAAGCTTTCTTT. It encodes CASSLSGGRLGTEAFF.

V gene TRBV5-1 combines with J gene TRBJ1-1, with D perhaps TRBD1 (5 bases). The CDR3 runs 14 residues. Germline V lookup: CDR1 SGHRS, CDR2 YFSETQ. The V end lost 2 bases, the J end lost 5 bases, and 13 bases lay between the germline ends. DNA for the CDR3: TGCGCCAGCAGCTTACGGCAGGGAGGGACTGAAGCTTTCTTT. Protein sequence: CASSLRQGGTEAFF.

The chain carries TRBV5-1 and TRBJ2-7; D may be TRBD1 (6 bases). The CDR3 has 13 residues. The V end was cut by 3 bases, the J end by 5 bases, with 12 bases between. Germline CDR1 and CDR2: SGHRS and YFSETQ. The CDR3 DNA reads as TGCGCCAGCAGCTACTCCACAGGGCACGAGCAGTACTTC. It encodes CASSYSTGHEQYF. Drawing the rest from reference TRBV5-1 and TRBJ2-7, the complete variable domain is KAGVTQTPRYLIKTRGQQVTLSCSPISGHRSVSWYQQTPGQGLQFLFEYFSETQRNKGNFPGRFSGRQFSNSRSEMNVSTLELGDSALYLCASSYSTGHEQYFGPGTRLTVT.

This clone appeared a single time. This chain connects TRBV4-1 to TRBJ1-6; D uncertain. The CDR3 is made up of 17 amino acids. With 3 bases removed from V and 8 bases from J, the gap between germline ends came to 20 bases. Per germline, CDR1 MGHRA and CDR2 YSYEKL. The DNA of the CDR3 is TGCGCCAGCAGCCACACACCGGGCCGCCAAAAGGATTCACCCCTCCACTTT. Protein: CASSHTPGRQKDSPLHF.

The chain combines TRBV6-1 with TRBJ2-1, with D possibly matching TRBD1 (6 bases). This CDR3 contains 15 residues. The ends were cut back, 2 bases at V and 9 bases at J, with 17 bases in the middle. CDR1 and CDR2 from the germline V gene are MNHNS and SASEGT. This chain's CDR3 is CASSEMGAVKSEQFF. The CDR3, as DNA: TGTGCCAGCAGTGAAATGGGGGCGGTTAAGAGTGAGCAGTTCTTC.

Here the CDR3 reads CAWSDNSGNTIYF. In DNA, the CDR3 is TGTGCCTGGAGTGACAACTCTGGAAACACCATATATTTT. This chain links TRBV30 with TRBJ1-3; D uncertain. Germline V gives CDR1 GTSNPN, CDR2 SVGIG (reference sequence). The CDR3 covers 13 residues. Trimming left V 1 base short and J 0 bases short, with 4 bases between.

Written as DNA, the CDR3 is TGTGCCATCAGCCCTACGGATGCGGGGGGAAATTACGAGCAGTACTTC. It specifies CAISPTDAGGNYEQYF. This chain links TRBV10-3 with TRBJ2-7, with 8 bases identical to TRBD2. The CDR3 has 16 amino acids. V was clipped by 6 bases and J by 4 bases; unmatched bases: 14. The germline V gene has CDR1 ENHRY and CDR2 SYGVKD.

The V gene is TRBV29-1, the J gene TRBJ2-3, with 14 nucleotides matching TRBD2. After removal of 6 bases from V and 6 bases from J, the junction contained 8 bases not matched to a gene. The germline CDR1 and CDR2 sequences are SQVTM and ANQGSEA. The CDR3 length is 15 residues. The CDR3 loop reads CSVLTSGREVDTQYF. The CDR3 nucleotides read TGCAGCGTCCTGACTAGCGGGAGGGAGGTTGATACGCAGTATTTT.

This chain links TRBV7-2 with TRBJ2-7; TRBD2 matches 7 bases. Germline CDR1 reads SGHTA; CDR2 reads FQGNSA. This CDR3 spans 16 amino acids. V shed 1 base and J 0 bases; nucleotides not matched to a gene: 6. The CDR3 loop reads CASSLGGGGNSYEQYF. DNA of the CDR3: TGTGCCAGCAGCTTAGGTGGGGGGGGAAACTCCTACGAGCAGTACTTC.

The chain links TRBV6-1 to TRBJ2-7; the D gene is possibly TRBD1 (6 bases). This CDR3 has 15 amino acids. Germline assignment: CDR1 MNHNS and CDR2 SASEGT. V lost 6 bases and J lost 0, with 15 bases in between. The DNA of the CDR3 is TGTGCCAGCAGGAAGGACAGAGCCTACTCCTACGAGCAGTACTTC. Translating gives CASRKDRAYSYEQYF.